A single sample gave rise to the 19 T cell receptor beta chains below, sequenced in a study of response to subunit inactivated influenza vaccine. TCRdb itself ran the RT-PCR reads through MiXCR, one entry per CDR3 protein. The top ten hold roughly 10% of the sample, which has 550,000 to 600,000 distinct CDR3 sequences, 10% to 15% seen once. The specimen comprised PBMCs from blood, sampled on the day of vaccination. These receptors originate from a man aged 50 to 59 who received an inactivated influenza vaccine.

In its sample, this clonotype was seen a few times. The DNA of the CDR3 is TGTGCCAGCAGCTTACTACAGGGCCAGCGGGAGACCCAGTACTTC. Its protein product is CASSLLQGQRETQYF. The gene calls are TRBV7-9 and TRBJ2-5; a weak D match, TRBD1 (6 bases). V shed 2 bases and J shed 5 bases, with 15 bases lying between them. The CDR3 runs 15 residues. CDR1 is SEHNR, CDR2 FQNEAQ, per germline (reference sequence).

This clonotype was seen a few times. The chain combines TRBV6-2 or TRBV6-3 with TRBJ2-7; 7 bases line up with TRBD1. The CDR3 runs 15 residues. The ends lost 6 bases at V and 0 bases at J; junction bases unmatched: 8. CDR1 is MNHEY and CDR2 is SVGEGT in the germline V gene. The CDR3: CASSRYRGSSYEQYF. In DNA, the CDR3 is TGTGCCAGCAGCCGATACAGGGGAAGCTCCTACGAGCAGTACTTC.

This clonotype was picked up a small number of times. The chain combines TRBV19 with TRBJ1-5, with TRBD1 as a possible D gene (5 bases). V was cut by 1 base and J by 4 bases, with 8 bases left in between. CDR1 LNHDA and CDR2 SQIVND come from the germline V gene (reference sequence). The CDR3 spans 14 residues. DNA of the CDR3: TGTGCCAGTAGTATAGCTTGGGGGAATCAGCCCCAGCATTTT. This sequence encodes CASSIAWGNQPQHF.

V is TRBV9 and J is TRBJ2-1, with D possibly matching TRBD2 (7 bases). The CDR3 is 17 residues long. With 1 base removed from V and 6 bases from J, the gap between germline ends came to 20 bases. Germline V gives CDR1 SGDLS, CDR2 YYNGEE. Written as DNA, the CDR3 is TGTGCCAGCAGCGTACCCGTGGAGGGGGGGAAGGCCAATGAGCAGTTCTTC. Its protein is CASSVPVEGGKANEQFF.

This clonotype was picked up a small number of times. The CDR3 loop is CASSQESGPGEKLFF. The CDR3 DNA follows: TGCGCCAGCAGCCAAGAGTCGGGACCGGGGGAAAAACTGTTTTTT. V usage is TRBV4-3 and J usage is TRBJ1-4; D possibly corresponds to TRBD1 (5 bases). The CDR3 extends over 15 amino acids. Germline V gene sequence: CDR1 LGHNA, CDR2 YSLEER. Deletions cut 0 bases from V and 8 bases from J, with 13 bases between.

This clonotype was seen only a few times. The V gene is TRBV6-1, the J gene TRBJ2-3; 9 bases agree with TRBD2. Germline assignment: CDR1 MNHNS and CDR2 SASEGT. The CDR3 is 14 amino acids. J was trimmed by 2 bases and V by 7 bases; bases with no gene match: 4. CDR3 protein: CASTLAGITDTQYF. Written as DNA, the CDR3 is TGTGCCAGCACCCTAGCGGGAATCACAGATACGCAGTATTTT.

The rearrangement joins TRBV24-1 to TRBJ2-3, with D perhaps TRBD2 (6 bases). There are 16 residues in the CDR3. The V end lost 4 bases, the J end lost 6 bases, and 19 bases lay between the germline ends. Germline V gene lookup returns CDR1 KGHDR and CDR2 SFDVKD. In DNA, the CDR3 is TGTGCCACCAGTGACCCTCTAGCGTGGTCCTTGGATACGCAGTATTTT. Translation: CATSDPLAWSLDTQYF.

The genes are TRBV5-1 and TRBJ1-4, with 8 bases aligning to TRBD1. The CDR3 length is 17 residues. Germline loops: CDR1 SGHRS, CDR2 YFSETQ. Trimming at V came to 1 base and at J to 3 bases, leaving 8 bases not matched to a gene. CDR3 region: CASSLSRDRSSNEKLFF. The CDR3 nucleotides are TGCGCCAGCAGCTTGTCCCGGGACAGGAGTTCTAATGAAAAACTGTTTTTT.

The sample holds a few counts of this clonotype. CDR3: CASSLVSATNQPQHF. CDR3 nucleotides: TGTGCCAGCAGCTTAGTGTCAGCTACCAATCAGCCCCAGCATTTT. The chain is built from TRBV7-6 and TRBJ1-5; no definite D call. The V gene lost 1 base and the J gene lost 3 bases, with 10 bases spanning the gap. This CDR3 has 15 amino acids. CDR1 is SGHVS and CDR2 is FNYEAQ in the germline V gene.

As regards this clonotype: This may stem from a read error, because a much larger clone lies one nucleotide away. Because it lacks the conserved phenylalanine or tryptophan at the end, this CDR3 is likely a read error. This rearrangement joins TRBV28 to TRBJ2-5; 10 bases map to TRBD2. V was pared by 1 base and J by 3 bases, with 5 bases of the junction left unmatched. This CDR3 has 16 amino acids. Germline CDR1 MDHEN, CDR2 SYDVKM. Here the CDR3 DNA reads TGTGCCAGCAGTTTATCTGGGCTAGCGGGAGAAGAGACCCAGTACCTC. Translating gives CASSLSGLAGEETQYL.

The chain has TRBV6-1 and TRBJ1-4; D remains ambiguous. The CDR3 has 12 residues. Germline V gives CDR1 MNHNS, CDR2 SASEGT. Trimming pared 8 bases from V and 0 bases from J, leaving 4 bases between. CDR3 protein: CASSATNEKLFF. Here the CDR3 DNA reads TGTGCCAGCTCGGCAACTAATGAAAAACTGTTTTTT.

In this sample, this clonotype turned up a few times. This rearrangement joins TRBV24-1 to TRBJ2-2; 10 nucleotides align to TRBD1. This CDR3 region has 16 residues. Germline lookup yields CDR1 KGHDR and CDR2 SFDVKD. Trimming removed 5 bases from V and 5 bases from J; junction bases left unmatched: 7. CDR3 DNA: TGTGCCACCAGTGTTTCGACAGGGGGCATAACCGGGGAGCTGTTTTTT. This codes for CATSVSTGGITGELFF.

The table lists this clonotype with a few counts. V and J are TRBV9 and TRBJ2-1, with TRBD2 matching over 12 bases. V shed 0 bases and J 6 bases; nucleotides not matched to a gene: 1. The CDR3 has 15 amino acids. Germline CDR1 SGDLS, CDR2 YYNGEE. CDR3 in amino acids: CASSVASGRANEQFF. CDR3 coding DNA: TGTGCCAGCAGCGTAGCTAGCGGGAGGGCCAATGAGCAGTTCTTC.

The chain has TRBV7-2 and TRBJ2-7, with 7 bases fitting TRBD1. The V segment lost 1 base and the J segment 4 bases; nucleotides outside the gene matches: 7. The germline V gene has CDR1 SGHTA and CDR2 FQGNSA. CDR3 length equals 15 residues. Here the CDR3 reads CASSLDWTGLYEQYF. The CDR3 coding sequence is TGTGCCAGCAGCTTAGATTGGACAGGATTGTACGAGCAGTACTTC.

V gene TRBV7-9 combines with J gene TRBJ2-7; tentative D call: TRBD1 (8 bases). This CDR3 contains 16 residues. Germline lookup yields CDR1 SEHNR and CDR2 FQNEAQ (reference sequence). With 5 bases removed from V and 3 bases from J, the gap between germline ends came to 20 bases. As DNA, the CDR3 is TGTGCCAGCAGCAAGCGGGACCCCGACAGGGGCTACGAGCAGTACTTC. It specifies CASSKRDPDRGYEQYF.

A few counts support this clonotype. This chain joins TRBV9 and TRBJ1-1; perhaps TRBD1 as D (5 bases). CDR3 length: 16 residues. CDR1 is SGDLS and CDR2 is YYNGEE in the germline V gene. The germline V and J ends were trimmed by 4 bases and 4 bases, with 20 bases remaining between them. In DNA, the CDR3 is TGTGCCAGCAGCCTGACCGGGACCCAGGGTGGCACTGAAGCTTTCTTT. It encodes CASSLTGTQGGTEAFF.

This clonotype was detected ten times or more. The chain has TRBV6-2 or TRBV6-3 and TRBJ2-1; 9 bases fit TRBD2. Trimming at V came to 6 bases and at J to 9 bases, leaving 12 bases not matched to a gene. Germline CDR1 MNHEY, CDR2 SVGEGT. The CDR3 spans 15 residues. The CDR3: CASSSSGSQRGEQFF. DNA of the CDR3: TGTGCCAGCAGCAGTAGCGGGAGTCAGAGGGGTGAGCAGTTCTTC.

This clonotype has more than one count but fewer than ten. The V call is TRBV11-2, the J call TRBJ2-7; 7 bases agree with TRBD2. J was trimmed by 4 bases and V by 3 bases; bases with no gene match: 9. This CDR3 is 15 amino acids long. The germline CDR1 and CDR2 sequences are SGHAT and FQNNGV. The CDR3 DNA sequence: TGTGCCAGCAGCTTGCAGGGAGGGTTTGATTACGAGCAGTACTTC. Translated: CASSLQGGFDYEQYF.

This clonotype was observed many times. The V call is TRBV7-2, the J call TRBJ2-2; no definite D call. This CDR3 has 13 amino acids. V gave up 6 bases and J gave up 0 bases, with 5 bases separating them. CDR1 SGHTA and CDR2 FQGNSA come from the germline V gene. CDR3 coding DNA: TGTGCCAGCAGTAGGACGAACACCGGGGAGCTGTTTTTT. This codes for CASSRTNTGELFF.